A selection of T cell receptor beta chains follows, all from one sample in a study of PD-L1 blockade in urothelial cancer. The assay was immunoSEQ multiplex PCR, and TCRdb's table has in-frame clones only and misses some. The table has about 38,000 clones, around four fifths seen once. Here the sequenced sample was PBMCs, taken around atezolizumab (anti-PD-L1) treatment. The receptors originated from a man aged 55 to 70 with urothelial cancer. Both conserved end residues are part of each CDR3. The order of the fields is V gene, D gene, J gene, clone size, CDR3 DNA, CDR3 protein. The D gene is left open where the match is weak. The size field is filled for only some rows; it gives once, few, many or a size class.

>TRBV4-2|TRBD2|TRBJ2-7|-
TGTGCCAGCAGCCAAGAGCGTAGTCTAGCGGGAGATCTGTCCTACGAGCAGTACTTC
CASSQERSLAGDLSYEQYF
>TRBV21-1|-|TRBJ2-5|-
TGTGCCAGCAGCACCGAGGGACAAGAGACCCAGTACTTC
CASSTEGQETQYF
>TRBV5-4|-|TRBJ1-2|-
TGTGCCAGCAGCTTGGCGGGGGTTGGTTTTAACTATGGCTACACCTTC
CASSLAGVGFNYGYTF
>TRBV27|-|TRBJ2-2|-
TGTGCCAGCAGTTTATTTCGGGGCGGGGAGCTGTTTTTT
CASSLFRGGELFF
>TRBV5-1|-|TRBJ1-4|-
TGCGCCAGCAGCTTGACGAGGGATACGGGGGAAAAACTGTTTTTT
CASSLTRDTGEKLFF
>TRBV19|TRBD1|TRBJ2-2|-
TGTGCCAGTAGTACTACAGGGGACACCGGGGAGCTGTTTTTT
CASSTTGDTGELFF
>TRBV11-3|-|TRBJ2-3|once
TGTGCCAGCAGCTCATCTAGCGCAACAGATACGCAGTATTTT
CASSSSSATDTQYF
>TRBV7-2|TRBD1|TRBJ1-6|-
TGTGCCAGCAGCTTGGACAGGGAAGATTCACCCCTCCACTTT
CASSLDREDSPLHF
>TRBV28|-|TRBJ1-2|-
TGTGCCTTGGGGGCAGACTATGGCTACACCTTC
CALGADYGYTF
>TRBV6-1|-|TRBJ2-3|once
TGTGCCAGCAGTGATCTAGGAGATACGCAGTATTTT
CASSDLGDTQYF
>TRBV25-1|TRBD2|TRBJ2-7|-
TGTGCCAGCTCCTGGCGGGGGAATAGGTACGAGCAGTACTTC
CASSWRGNRYEQYF
>TRBV21-1|-|TRBJ1-5|-
TGTGCCAGCAGCAAAGAAGGCGGGGCCGCTCTTCTTAGCAATCAGCCCCAGCATTTT
CASSKEGGAALLSNQPQHF
>TRBV7-2|-|TRBJ2-7|-
TGTGCCAGCACCGAGGGTGGGGGCCCGTACGAGCAGTACTTC
CASTEGGGPYEQYF
>TRBV28|TRBD1|TRBJ1-1|-
TGTGCCAGCAAAATAACCAGGGGGACTGAAGCTTTCTTT
CASKITRGTEAFF
>TRBV28|TRBD1|TRBJ1-2|-
TGTGCCAGCAGTTGGGACAGAACCTTTTCTAACTATGGCTACACCTTC
CASSWDRTFSNYGYTF
>TRBV5-1|-|TRBJ1-1|-
TGCGCCAGCAGCTTGGGCAGGGCCGGGAACACTGAAGCTTTCTTT
CASSLGRAGNTEAFF
>TRBV5-6|-|TRBJ1-6|once
TGTGCCAGCAGCTTGTTTTCTGCCAGGCCCCTCCACTTT
CASSLFSARPLHF
>TRBV4-1|-|TRBJ2-3|-
TGCGCCAGCAGCCAAGGGGCAAACACAGATACGCAGTATTTT
CASSQGANTDTQYF
>TRBV7-8|-|TRBJ2-7|few
TGTGCCAGCAGCCGATCCGGGGGGCTAGAGCAGTACTTC
CASSRSGGLEQYF
>TRBV6-6|TRBD1|TRBJ2-2|-
TGTGCCAGCAGACAGGGGGCCGGGGAGCTGTTTTTT
CASRQGAGELFF
>TRBV4-1|TRBD1|TRBJ1-2|-
TGCGCCAGCAGCCAACCTCAGGGGGCCTCGAGGGGTGGCTACACCTTC
CASSQPQGASRGGYTF
>TRBV5-5|-|TRBJ1-3|once
TGTGCCAGCAGCTTCTTTTATAAGGGTCAGCTAGCCGGAAACACCATATATTTT
CASSFFYKGQLAGNTIYF
>TRBV27|TRBD1|TRBJ2-1|many
TGTGCCAGCAATACAGGGGGTAATGAGCAGTTCTTC
CASNTGGNEQFF
>TRBV10-3|TRBD2|TRBJ2-3|-
TGTGCCACTAAACCCCGGGCTAGCGGACTTGACACAGATACGCAGTATTTT
CATKPRASGLDTDTQYF
>TRBV2|-|TRBJ2-1|-
TGTGCCAGCGCAGGTTCCTACAATGAGCAGTTCTTC
CASAGSYNEQFF
>TRBV28|TRBD1|TRBJ2-2|-
TGTGCCAGCAGTTTCCAGGGGGTGGACACCGGGGAGCTGTTTTTT
CASSFQGVDTGELFF
>TRBV2|-|TRBJ1-2|-
TGTGCCAGACTCACCGCAACAGGGAACTATGGCTACACCTTC
CARLTATGNYGYTF
>TRBV7-2|-|TRBJ1-1|once
TGTGCCAGCAGCCTTATAGGGGGTGCTAACACTGAAGCTTTCTTT
CASSLIGGANTEAFF
>TRBV4-2|TRBD1|TRBJ2-2|-
TGTGCCAGCAGCCAAGTGGGACAGGGTAACACCGGGGAGCTGTTTTTT
CASSQVGQGNTGELFF
>TRBV5-1|TRBD2|TRBJ2-2|few
TGCGCCAGCAGCTTGGGGCTAGCGGGAAACACCGGGGAGCTGTTTTTT
CASSLGLAGNTGELFF
>TRBV11-3|-|TRBJ2-2|-
TGTGCCAGCAGCACGCACAGGGGAGGCTCGCCCGGGGAGCTGTTTTTT
CASSTHRGGSPGELFF
>TRBV5-1|-|TRBJ2-7|-
TGCGCCAGCAATGAGCAGGGCTCCCGGTCCCCTCAGTACTTC
CASNEQGSRSPQYF
>TRBV5-4|-|TRBJ2-1|few
TGTGCCAGCAGCTCCTTAGCGGATAGCTCCTACAATGAGCAGTTCTTC
CASSSLADSSYNEQFF
>TRBV7-9|-|TRBJ2-7|few
TGTGCCAGCACCCCCGGGGACTCCTACGAGCAGTACTTC
CASTPGDSYEQYF
>TRBV20-1|-|TRBJ2-1|-
TGCAGTGCTCGTAGCTTTGAGCAGTTCTTC
CSARSFEQFF
>TRBV19|-|TRBJ2-5|-
TGTGCCAGTAGAGAACAGGGCTTCGGGGAGACCCAGTACTTC
CASREQGFGETQYF
>TRBV5-6|TRBD2|TRBJ2-7|-
TGTGCCAGCAGCCTCCTGTTCCGGGGGGAAGGACTCTACGAGCAGTACTTC
CASSLLFRGEGLYEQYF
>TRBV7-9|-|TRBJ1-2|-
TGTGCCAGCGAGCCCAAAGAGGGAGGAGGCTACACCTTC
CASEPKEGGGYTF
>TRBV19|TRBD1|TRBJ1-5|-
TGTGCCAGTAGTCGGATCCGGGACAGGGTTTCCAATCAGCCCCAGCATTTT
CASSRIRDRVSNQPQHF
>TRBV18|-|TRBJ2-3|-
TGTGCCAGCTCACAGCTTGCCGGCACAGATACGCAGTATTTT
CASSQLAGTDTQYF
>TRBV27|TRBD1|TRBJ1-1|-
TGTGCCAGCAGCCGCCCTCCGGGACAGGGGTACAAAGCCTTCACTGAAGCTTTCTTT
CASSRPPGQGYKAFTEAFF
>TRBV10-3|TRBD1|TRBJ1-1|-
TGTGCCATCAGTGACCAGGGGGCGATGAACACTGAAGCTTTCTTT
CAISDQGAMNTEAFF
>TRBV5-4|-|TRBJ2-7|-
TGTGCCAGCAGCTTGGGGCTGGCCGTCGAGCAGTACTTC
CASSLGLAVEQYF
>TRBV10-3|-|TRBJ2-3|-
TGTGCCATCAGTGAGTCGTTGACACCATCCTCTAGCACAGATACGCAGTATTTT
CAISESLTPSSSTDTQYF
>TRBV18|TRBD1|TRBJ1-2|-
TGTGCCAGCTCCTACGAACAGGGGAGCGATGGCTACACCTTC
CASSYEQGSDGYTF
>TRBV9|TRBD2|TRBJ2-7|once
TGTGCCAGCAGCGTAGATAGCGGGGGCAACTACGAGCAGTACTTC
CASSVDSGGNYEQYF
>TRBV5-4|-|TRBJ1-1|-
TGTGCCAGCAGCCAAGGACTGTCCGACACTGAAGCTTTCTTT
CASSQGLSDTEAFF
>TRBV7-9|-|TRBJ1-1|once
TGTGCCAGCAGCTTAGTTCCATCGAACACTGAAGCTTTCTTT
CASSLVPSNTEAFF
>TRBV19|TRBD1|TRBJ1-5|-
TGTGCCAGTAAACAGGGGCCCCAAACCCGCGCGTATCAGCCCCAGCATTTT
CASKQGPQTRAYQPQHF
>TRBV11-3|-|TRBJ2-2|-
TGTGCCAGCAGCCCACCAGGGGGGAGCACCGGGGAGCTGTTTTTT
CASSPPGGSTGELFF